The 22 T cell receptor beta chains below all came from one sample that was sequenced in a study of shared clonotypes between healthy human individuals. Naive-designated CD8 cells lacked CD45RO, were positively enriched for CCR7, and omitted terminally differentiated effector memory CD45RA+ cells. Clones were sequenced by immunoSEQ multiplex PCR, and TCRdb holds only the in-frame ones, with some missing. This table holds about 1,900,000 clones, about 94% found once. Sample: naive CD8+ T cells sorted from blood. These receptors all stem from a man between 18 and 35 years old in good health.

As for this clone: Within the sample, other DNA sequences also encode this same CDR3. The V gene is TRBV5-6, the J gene TRBJ2-7, with D possibly matching TRBD1 (5 bases). Germline V gives CDR1 SGHDT, CDR2 YYEEEE. The CDR3 runs 12 residues. Between the trimmed V and J ends, which lost 3 bases and 3 bases, there was a span of 7 bases. Here the CDR3 DNA reads TGTGCCAGCAGCTCTACAGGCTACGAGCAGTACTTC. Encoded protein: CASSSTGYEQYF.

The chain has TRBV28 and TRBJ2-7, with 7 nucleotides matching TRBD1. CDR1 and CDR2 (germline): MDHEN, SYDVKM. This CDR3 contains 15 residues. Germline trimming cut 6 bases from V and 3 bases from J; bases unmatched to any gene: 11. CDR3 residues: CASRPTGATVYEQYF. The CDR3 DNA is TGTGCCAGCAGACCAACAGGGGCGACAGTCTACGAGCAGTACTTC.

V usage is TRBV6-1 and J usage is TRBJ2-2; 13 bases agree with TRBD2. The CDR3 totals 16 residues. Germline V gene lookup returns CDR1 MNHNS and CDR2 SASEGT. After removal of 4 bases from V and 8 bases from J, the junction contained 7 bases not matched to a gene. CDR3 protein: CASSGTTSGGAGELFF. CDR3 nucleotides: TGTGCCAGCAGTGGTACCACTAGCGGGGGGGCGGGGGAGCTGTTTTTT.

V is TRBV27 and J is TRBJ2-6, with a possible D match to TRBD2 (6 bases). Germline V CDR1 and CDR2: MNHEY, SMNVEV (reference sequence). V was clipped by 8 bases and J by 4 bases, with 18 bases between them. The CDR3 spans 16 residues. DNA of the CDR3: TGTGCCAGCTGGGACGGGAGCCTCTCGGGGGCCAACGTCCTGACTTTC. Its translation: CASWDGSLSGANVLTF.

The sample holds one count of this clone. The chain combines TRBV7-8 with TRBJ2-2; possible D gene TRBD1, 6 bases. The CDR3 extends over 15 amino acids. With 5 bases removed from V and 3 bases from J, the gap between germline ends came to 13 bases. Germline CDR1 reads SGHVS; CDR2 reads FQNEAQ. CDR3 DNA: TGTGCCAGCAGCCTACGGGACACCGACACCGGGGAGCTGTTTTTT. Translating gives CASSLRDTDTGELFF. Filled out from reference TRBV7-8 and TRBJ2-2, the complete variable domain reads GAGVSQSPRYKVAKRGQDVALRCDPISGHVSLFWYQQALGQGPEFLTYFQNEAQLDKSGLPSDRFFAERPEGSVSTLKIQRTQQEDSAVYLCASSLRDTDTGELFFGEGSRLTVL.

The V and J genes are TRBV5-1 and TRBJ1-3; D is undetermined. The CDR3 loop spans 15 amino acids. V dropped 0 bases and J dropped 1 base, with 8 bases sitting between them. Germline CDR1 SGHRS, CDR2 YFSETQ. The CDR3: CASSLDGLSGNTIYF. As DNA, the CDR3 is TGCGCCAGCAGCTTGGACGGACTTTCTGGAAACACCATATATTTT.

The V gene is TRBV4-1, the J gene TRBJ1-5; tentatively, D is TRBD1 (5 bases). Trimming cost V 3 bases and J 0 bases, with 24 bases left between them. Germline assignment: CDR1 MGHRA and CDR2 YSYEKL. The CDR3 is 20 residues long. The CDR3 loop reads CASSQGNLEGLRDSNQPQHF. For the CDR3, the DNA is TGCGCCAGCAGCCAGGGAAACCTAGAGGGGCTCCGGGATAGCAATCAGCCCCAGCATTTT.

The chain is built from TRBV27 and TRBJ2-5; 9 nucleotides line up with TRBD2. Germline loops: CDR1 MNHEY, CDR2 SMNVEV (reference sequence). The CDR3 covers 17 residues. V was pared by 3 bases and J by 5 bases, with 13 bases of the junction left unmatched. The CDR3 nucleotides read TGTGCCAGCAGTTTTTTAGGGGTAGCGGGAGAGCTTGAGACCCAGTACTTC. Translating it yields CASSFLGVAGELETQYF.

This chain links TRBV27 with TRBJ2-1; the match to TRBD2 covers 10 bases. The CDR3 covers 15 residues. Germline CDR1 is MNHEY and CDR2 is SMNVEV (reference sequence). Trimming removed 3 bases from V and 9 bases from J; junction bases left unmatched: 8. The DNA of the CDR3 is TGTGCCAGCAGTTTTACGGCTAGCGGGAGAGGTGAGCAGTTCTTC. It codes for CASSFTASGRGEQFF.

The V and J genes are TRBV28 and TRBJ2-2; TRBD1 matches at 8 bases. The CDR3 has 17 amino acids. J was trimmed by 0 bases and V by 1 base; bases with no gene match: 4. In germline, CDR1 is MDHEN, CDR2 SYDVKM. The CDR3 protein is CASSLYPDRANTGELFF. CDR3 sequence (DNA): TGTGCCAGCAGTTTATATCCGGACAGGGCGAACACCGGGGAGCTGTTTTTT. The variable domain in full, completed from reference TRBV28 and TRBJ2-2, reads DVKVTQSSRYLVKRTGEKVFLECVQDMDHENMFWYRQDPGLGLRLIYFSYDVKMKEKGDIPEGYSVSREKKERFSLILESASTNQTSMYLCASSLYPDRANTGELFFGEGSRLTVL.

V usage is TRBV19 and J usage is TRBJ2-7; TRBD1 agrees at 7 bases. The CDR3 loop spans 14 amino acids. Losses at the gene ends were 7 bases for V and 2 bases for J; bases not matched to a gene: 8. Per germline, CDR1 LNHDA and CDR2 SQIVND (reference sequence). CDR3 bases: TGTGCCAGTACGCCAACAGGGGCCACCTACGAGCAGTACTTC. Translating gives CASTPTGATYEQYF.

V usage is TRBV28 and J usage is TRBJ1-5; 7 nucleotides line up with TRBD1. Germline-derived CDR1 and CDR2 are MDHEN and SYDVKM. V trimming: 4 bases; J trimming: 7 bases; junction bases outside the gene matches: 7. This CDR3 comprises 14 residues. CDR3 residues: CASSSQGWTQPQHF. In DNA form, the CDR3 reads TGTGCCAGCAGTTCACAGGGGTGGACGCAGCCCCAGCATTTT.

V is TRBV28 and J is TRBJ1-5; D is ambiguous. The CDR3 is 15 residues long. The ends were cut back, 6 bases at V and 6 bases at J, with 18 bases in the middle. Germline V gives CDR1 MDHEN, CDR2 SYDVKM. CDR3: CASRANGGVSQPQHF. The CDR3 DNA is TGTGCCAGCAGGGCGAACGGTGGGGTGAGTCAGCCCCAGCATTTT.

The chain recombines TRBV12-1 with TRBJ2-5; TRBD2 is taken as the D call from the table, unchecked against the DNA. TRBV12-1 is a pseudogene locus. The CDR3 contains 12 residues. This CDR3 reads CASSNGRETQYF. As DNA, the CDR3 is TGTGCCAGCAGCAACGGTCGGGAGACCCAGTACTTC.

V and J are TRBV6-5 and TRBJ1-5, with TRBD1 matching over 9 bases. Losses at the gene ends were 6 bases for V and 6 bases for J; bases not matched to a gene: 6. This CDR3 contains 14 residues. CDR1 is MNHEY, CDR2 SVGAGI, per germline. The CDR3 DNA follows: TGTGCCAGCAGCCAGGACAGGGGAAGTCAGCCCCAGCATTTT. As protein: CASSQDRGSQPQHF.

J is TRBJ2-2 and V is TRBV28, with D possibly matching TRBD1 (6 bases). The CDR3 totals 12 residues. CDR1 is MDHEN and CDR2 is SYDVKM in the germline V gene. V was pared by 10 bases and J by 8 bases, with 14 bases between. The CDR3 protein is CATQEGVGELFF. The CDR3 coding sequence is TGTGCCACCCAAGAGGGGGTTGGGGAGCTGTTTTTT.

The chain combines TRBV6-1 with TRBJ2-1; TRBD1 is a possible D gene (7 bases). V lost 5 bases and J lost 4, with 12 bases in between. The CDR3 sequence is 14 residues long. CDR1 is MNHNS, CDR2 SASEGT, per germline. The CDR3: CASSRQGGYNEQFF. The CDR3 DNA sequence: TGTGCCAGCAGTCGGCAGGGGGGATACAATGAGCAGTTCTTC.

The rearrangement uses TRBV4-2 and TRBJ1-6; unclear D gene. With 0 bases removed from V and 5 bases from J, the gap between germline ends came to 8 bases. Germline-derived CDR1 and CDR2 are LGHNA and YNFKEQ. This CDR3 is 15 amino acids long. In DNA, the CDR3 is TGTGCCAGCAGCCAAGATGGCCCTCATAATTCACCCCTCCACTTT. Residues: CASSQDGPHNSPLHF.

The V and J genes are TRBV30 and TRBJ2-7, with 7 bases aligning to TRBD2. CDR3 length: 13 residues. Unmatched junction bases numbered 6, after V lost 4 bases and J lost 3 bases. The germline CDR1 and CDR2 sequences are GTSNPN and SVGIG (reference sequence). The CDR3 loop reads CAWNGRVDYEQYF. CDR3 in DNA: TGTGCCTGGAATGGGAGGGTCGACTACGAGCAGTACTTC.

The chain joins TRBV4-1 to TRBJ1-2, with TRBD1 as a possible D gene (6 bases). The CDR3 runs 16 residues. Germline V gene data show CDR1 as MGHRA and CDR2 as YSYEKL. The V end was cut by 4 bases, the J end by 8 bases, with 23 bases between. CDR3 in amino acids: CASSPVDWGPPGGYTF. Written as DNA, the CDR3 is TGCGCCAGCAGCCCAGTTGACTGGGGGCCCCCCGGGGGCTACACCTTC.

This chain connects TRBV28 to TRBJ1-1, with D possibly matching TRBD1 (5 bases). Trimming removed 5 bases from V and 1 base from J, with 14 bases in between. The CDR3 covers 15 residues. CDR1 and CDR2 from the germline V gene are MDHEN and SYDVKM. CDR3 DNA: TGTGCCAGCAGTCCCCCCGGGACCGAGAACACTGAAGCTTTCTTT. It yields the protein CASSPPGTENTEAFF.

This sequence joins TRBV27 and TRBJ2-1; D tentatively reads TRBD1 or TRBD2 (6 bases each). Trimming removed 5 bases at V and 6 bases at J, with 17 bases between. CDR1 MNHEY and CDR2 SMNVEV come from the germline V gene (reference sequence). The CDR3 consists of 15 residues. Here the CDR3 DNA reads TGTGCCAGCAGTGATATCGGGGGCGCGTCCAATGAGCAGTTCTTC. Translating it yields CASSDIGGASNEQFF.